The TCR beta chain under discussion was sequenced for a study of cytomegalovirus exposure and HLA in healthy donors. Study-wide points: There were around 160 TCR beta chains listed as cytomegalovirus-associated. In vitro work confirmed that a few CMV-associated chains recognize CMV antigens. It was found in a later analysis that first-cohort TCR clusters tended to co-occur in the 90 to 150 validation repertoires.

Germline trimming cut 1 base from V and 6 bases from J; bases unmatched to any gene: 5. This CDR3 is 14 amino acids long. Germline-derived CDR1 and CDR2 are SGHTA and FQGNSA. It was the approximately 130-subject validation cohort, separate from the roughly 700-subject first cohort, to which the donors belonged. The table came from immunoSEQ multiplex PCR; TCRdb's copy has only in-frame clones and leaves some out. The data show around 65,000 clones, around 93% seen once. Concerning this clone itself: Its antigen is unknown.

Sequenced: PBMCs. The receptor comes from a man aged 18 to 29 in good health and CMV-seropositive. This rearrangement joins TRBV7-2 to TRBJ1-2, with 7 bases lining up with TRBD1. As DNA, the CDR3 is TGTGCCAGCAGCTTAGGACAGGGCAGAGATGGCTACACCTTC. This sequence encodes CASSLGQGRDGYTF.